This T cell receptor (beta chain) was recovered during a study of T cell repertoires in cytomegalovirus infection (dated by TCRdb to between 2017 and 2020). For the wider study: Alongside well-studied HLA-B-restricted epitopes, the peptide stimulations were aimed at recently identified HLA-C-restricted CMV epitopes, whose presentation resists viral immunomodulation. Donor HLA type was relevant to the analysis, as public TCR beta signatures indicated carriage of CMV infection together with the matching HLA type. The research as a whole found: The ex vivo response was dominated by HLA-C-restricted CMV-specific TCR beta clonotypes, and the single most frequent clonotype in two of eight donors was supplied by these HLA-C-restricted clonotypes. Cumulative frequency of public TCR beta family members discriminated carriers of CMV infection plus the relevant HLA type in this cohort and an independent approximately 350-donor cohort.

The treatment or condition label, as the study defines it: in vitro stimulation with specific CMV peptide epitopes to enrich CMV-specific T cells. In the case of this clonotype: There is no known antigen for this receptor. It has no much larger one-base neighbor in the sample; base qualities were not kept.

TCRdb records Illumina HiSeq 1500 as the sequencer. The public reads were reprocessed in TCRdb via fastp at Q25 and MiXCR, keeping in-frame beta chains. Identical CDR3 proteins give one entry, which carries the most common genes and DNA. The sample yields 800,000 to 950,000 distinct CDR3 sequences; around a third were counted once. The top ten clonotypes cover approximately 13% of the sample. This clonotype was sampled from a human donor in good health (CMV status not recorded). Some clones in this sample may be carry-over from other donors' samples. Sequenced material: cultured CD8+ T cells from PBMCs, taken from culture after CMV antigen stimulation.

The CDR3 region has the sequence CSARGGSGGAGDTQYF. DNA sequence: TGCAGTGCTAGGGGGGGTAGCGGGGGGGCAGGGGATACGCAGTATTTT. The chain employs TRBV20-1 and TRBJ2-3; TRBD2 agrees with 11 junctional bases. The germline V gene (reference sequence) supplies CDR1 DFQATT and CDR2 SNEGSKA. The CDR3, cysteine through phenylalanine, is 16 amino acids long. CDR3 DNA is the only sequence kept; it has 48 bases, read in frame from the first base. From V the trimming removes 3 bases and from J it removes 6 bases, while the gene matches leave 11 bases of the junction unaccounted for.